The clone carrying this TCR beta chain was seen once. V was pared by 5 bases and J by 7 bases, with 4 bases of the junction left unmatched. Germline CDR1 reads LGHDT; CDR2 reads YNNKEL (reference sequence). The CDR3 covers 13 residues. The data were obtained in a study of blood T cell repertoires in COVID-19. The overall study: In each case, the material was cDNA or gDNA derived from T cells, B-cell-depleted T cells, or PBMCs.

In the original processing: Reference gene primer amplification yielded estimated nucleated cell counts. Data came from immunoSEQ multiplex PCR; TCRdb stores just in-frame clones and leaves some out. V, J and clone size derive from that table, while D and trimming were established from the DNA sequence. This sample has about 170,000 clones, with around four fifths found just once. The genes are TRBV3-1 (or the pseudogene TRBV3-2) and TRBJ1-4, with 7 bases identical to TRBD1. Sequencing was performed on peripheral blood. This receptor was obtained from a woman between 65 and 79 years old with COVID-19, enrolled during active disease. CDR3 sequence reads: CASSNRGSEKLFF. The CDR3 coding sequence is TGTGCCAGCAGCAACAGGGGTTCTGAAAAACTGTTTTTT.